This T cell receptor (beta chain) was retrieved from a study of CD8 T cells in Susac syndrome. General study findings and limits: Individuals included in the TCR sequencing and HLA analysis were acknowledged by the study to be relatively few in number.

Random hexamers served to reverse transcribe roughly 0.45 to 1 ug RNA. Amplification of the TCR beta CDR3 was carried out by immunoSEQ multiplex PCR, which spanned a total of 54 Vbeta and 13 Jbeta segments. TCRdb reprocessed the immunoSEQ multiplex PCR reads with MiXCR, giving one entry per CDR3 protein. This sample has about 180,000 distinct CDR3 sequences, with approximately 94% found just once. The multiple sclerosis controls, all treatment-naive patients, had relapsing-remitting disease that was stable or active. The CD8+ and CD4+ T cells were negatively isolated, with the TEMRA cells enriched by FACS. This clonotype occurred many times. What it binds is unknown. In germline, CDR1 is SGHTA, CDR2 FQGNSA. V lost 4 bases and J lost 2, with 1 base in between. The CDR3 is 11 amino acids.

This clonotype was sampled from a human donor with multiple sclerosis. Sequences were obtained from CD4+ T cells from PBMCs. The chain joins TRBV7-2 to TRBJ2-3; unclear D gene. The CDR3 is CASSSTDTQYF. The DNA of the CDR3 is TGTGCCAGCAGCTCCACAGATACGCAGTATTTT.